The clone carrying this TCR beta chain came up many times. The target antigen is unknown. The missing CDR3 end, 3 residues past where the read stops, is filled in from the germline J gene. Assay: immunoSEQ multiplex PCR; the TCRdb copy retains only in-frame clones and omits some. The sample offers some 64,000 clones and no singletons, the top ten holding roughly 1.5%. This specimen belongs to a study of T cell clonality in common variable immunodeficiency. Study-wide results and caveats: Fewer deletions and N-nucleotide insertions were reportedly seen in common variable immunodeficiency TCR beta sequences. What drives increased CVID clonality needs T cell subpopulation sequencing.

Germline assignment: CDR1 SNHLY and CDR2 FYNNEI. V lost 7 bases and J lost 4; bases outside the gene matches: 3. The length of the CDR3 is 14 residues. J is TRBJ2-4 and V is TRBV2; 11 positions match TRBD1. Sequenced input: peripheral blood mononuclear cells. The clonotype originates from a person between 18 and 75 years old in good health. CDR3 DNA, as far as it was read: TGTGCCAGCATCCGGGACAGGGGGAAAAACATT. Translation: CASIRDRGKNI. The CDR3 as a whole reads CASIRDRGKNIQYF.